Included here is one T cell receptor beta chain sequence, with context. It has no known antigen specificity. It has no much larger one-base neighbor in the sample; base qualities were not kept. This sample was taken from a study of shared clonotypes between healthy human individuals (dated by TCRdb to about 2020). For the study in its entirety: The cohort included a few men and a couple of women between 18 and 49 years of age. Blood TCR repertoires of five healthy adults were deeply sequenced to estimate repertoire size and the extent of clonotype sharing between individuals. Between about 0.85 and 9.5 billion PBMCs per donor were obtained by leukapheresis. For each donor, three plates each were used for CD4 naive and CD4 memory, two plates were used for CD8 naive, and one plate was used for CD8 memory. Different laboratories and diverse techniques were used to prepare libraries and sequence TCR repertoires, to increase sequencing depth and limit assay-specific biases.

Here is what the overall study found, with its caveats: Even with the large sequencing depth, rarefaction of the sorted-subset datasets indicated that sequencing was incomplete. Sharing across a few donors was observed for approximately 5% of naive CD4, about 3.2% of naive CD8, about 2.3% of memory CD4, and 0.4% of memory CD8 clonotypes. Because the study included a small number of donors, the genetic and exposure-history diversity represented was limited. Compared with non-shared clonotypes, the clonotypes found in all four sorted-subset donors had higher generation probabilities. Only blood was sampled, and tissue TCR repertoires likely differ from those in blood. Pairwise subsampling led to the expectation that sequencing depth would affect the degree of clonotype sharing among donors. Larger estimated clonotype richness was generally found for naive subsets than for memory subsets.

V and J are truncated by 3 bases and 6 bases respectively, leaving an intervening sequence of 12 bases. Its CDR3 holds 13 amino acids, cysteine through phenylalanine. Only the CDR3 part of the read is kept: 39 bases, read in frame from the first base. From the germline V gene, CDR1 is SGHVS and CDR2 is FNYEAQ. The donors were healthy, HIV-negative adults who had no recently reported acute infections or vaccinations. Only Caucasian adults living in Nashville, Tennessee, USA were represented among the donors. Magnetic negative selection was used to enrich CD4+ T cells, after which naive cells were positively selected on CD45RA and the negative fraction became the memory subset. Blood was obtained by leukapheresis, after which PBMCs were separated by Ficoll-Histopaque density gradient centrifugation and cryopreserved in liquid nitrogen vapor phase. Analytical flow cytometry was used to check the purity and quantity of each magnetically sorted T cell population. Genomic DNA was isolated from each sorted fraction and quantified by UV absorbance on a Nanodrop 2000c.

Using the deep immunoSEQ assay, multiplex PCR amplified TCR CDR3 regions from genomic DNA. For each cell subset, the extracted genomic DNA was distributed evenly across all wells of several immunoSEQ 96-well plates, and each plate served as one replicate. For sorted subsets, each replicate PCR was loaded with 200 ng genomic DNA, equivalent to some 27,000 T cell genomes. Purified libraries were quantified with a Qubit 3.0 fluorometer, sized on a Bioanalyzer 2100, and re-quantified with the KAPA Library Quantification kit. A separate single-read 150-cycle Illumina NextSeq 550 flow cell was used to sequence each immunoSEQ 96-well plate. The study's own analysis went as follows. Because the immunoSEQ output included only junctional sequences and no quality scores, the filtering could not be the same as the filtering used for full-length reads. Sequences were annotated with PyIR, a Python wrapper for IgBLAST v1.9, using IMGT germline references to assign V/J genes and CDR3. Any read was removed if the V/J assignment was weak (E-value above 1e-6), the CDR3 was missing, or the read contained stop codons, out-of-frame junctions, or ambiguous translated residues. A V3J clonotype was defined by an identical inferred V gene, J gene, and CDR3 amino acid sequence. To compute the percentage overlap between repertoires, the number of shared unique clonotypes was divided by the size of the smaller repertoire. Three approaches were used to assess repertoire richness: RTK rarefaction, the Chao1 estimator, and Recon v2.1 estimates of unobserved clonotypes. Generation probabilities for all TCRbeta clonotypes obtained by the gDNA method from a handful of donors were computed using OLGA. TCRdb obtained this table from immuneACCESS and retained in-frame rearrangements with V and J assigned. These tables miss some clones; where compared with another copy, unresolved V genes account for less than half of the shortfall, and the remainder is unexplained. For V, J and clone size, that table is used; D and trimming come from the DNA. This sample comprises under 2.5 million clones, 80% to 95% of them detected only once. 0.3% to 0.4% of the sample rests with the top ten.

Recombination linked TRBV7-6 to TRBJ2-7, with TRBD1 tentatively as D gene (5 bases match). The specimen was naive CD4+ T cells from PBMCs. The cell subset or site label on this specimen signifies: CD45RA+ positively selected. The TCR was taken from a man between 18 and 29 years old in good health. Some clones in this sample may be carry-over from other donors' samples. The CDR3 protein sequence reads: CASSFGRAGEQYF. The nucleotide sequence is TGTGCCAGCAGCTTCGGCAGGGCCGGCGAGCAGTACTTC.